This T cell receptor (beta chain) was sequenced during a study of shared clonotypes between healthy human individuals. Study context: Researchers drew samples from two women and a few men aged 18 to 49. Study observations and caveats: Sampling covered nothing but blood. Tissue TCR repertoires likely differ from those found in blood. Rarefaction indicated that sorted-subset sequencing remained incomplete although depth was large.

Original analysis: ImmunoSEQ yielded junction-only sequences lacking quality scores, so filtering differed. Libraries were prepared by immunoSEQ multiplex PCR; TCRdb keeps only in-frame clonotypes and omits some of them. Clonal size and the V and J genes are those of that table, whereas D and trimming came from the DNA. Of approximately 2,000,000 clones in the sample, roughly 92% were seen once. Concerning this clone itself: As yet, its antigen is unknown.

The origin of this receptor is a man between 18 and 29 years old in good health. Some clones in this sample may be carry-over from other donors' samples. Sequencing input: naive CD4+ T cells from PBMCs. Stated subset: CD45RA+ positively selected.

The CDR3 spells CASSSNDRSGTIYF. In DNA form, the CDR3 reads TGCGCCAGCAGCTCCAATGACAGATCGGGCACCATATATTTT. The rearrangement links TRBV10-2 to TRBJ1-3; weak D call: TRBD1 (5 bases). The CDR3 spans 14 residues. V lost 6 bases and J 9 bases, leaving 18 bases between the germline ends. Per germline, CDR1 WSHSY and CDR2 SAAADI.